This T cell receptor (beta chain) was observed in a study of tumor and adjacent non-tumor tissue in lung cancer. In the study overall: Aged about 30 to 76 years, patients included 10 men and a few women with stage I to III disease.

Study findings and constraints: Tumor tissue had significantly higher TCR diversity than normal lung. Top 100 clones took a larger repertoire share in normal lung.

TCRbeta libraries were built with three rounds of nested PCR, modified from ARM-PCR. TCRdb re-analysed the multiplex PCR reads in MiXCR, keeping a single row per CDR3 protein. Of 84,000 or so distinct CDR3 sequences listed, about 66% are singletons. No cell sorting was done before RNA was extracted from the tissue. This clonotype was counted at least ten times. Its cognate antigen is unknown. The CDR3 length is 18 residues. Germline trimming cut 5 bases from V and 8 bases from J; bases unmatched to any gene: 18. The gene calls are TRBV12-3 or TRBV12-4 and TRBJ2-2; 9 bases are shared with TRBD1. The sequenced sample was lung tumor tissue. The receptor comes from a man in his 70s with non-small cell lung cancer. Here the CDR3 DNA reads TGTGCCAGCAGTGACTACTATGGGACAGGGATCGTCGCGGGGGAGCTGTTTTTT. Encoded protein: CASSDYYGTGIVAGELFF.